This T cell receptor beta chain was documented in a study of shared clonotypes between healthy human individuals. To note about this clone: The antigen remains unidentified.

The CDR3 runs 16 residues. CDR1 and CDR2 (germline): LNHDA, SQIVND (reference sequence). V lost 6 bases and J lost 2; bases outside the gene matches: 8. Study conclusions and caveats: Donor scarcity curtailed the genetic and exposure-history diversity represented herein. Larger estimated richness was generally seen in naive subsets than in memory subsets.

Measured with immunoSEQ multiplex PCR; TCRdb has only the in-frame clones, and not every one. Here the sample spans approximately 1,000,000 clones, approximately 78% being singletons. The specimen was memory CD4+ T cells from PBMCs. Subset reported: CD45RA-negative fraction. The chain links TRBV19 to TRBJ2-2, with 8 nucleotides matching TRBD1. The receptor was derived from a man between 18 and 29 years old in good health. Some clones in this sample may be carry-over from other donors' samples. The CDR3 reads CASRTDGTGNTGELFF. CDR3 in DNA: TGTGCCAGTAGGACCGACGGGACAGGAAACACCGGGGAGCTGTTTTTT. The full variable domain, with the rest looked up from reference TRBV19 and TRBJ2-2, is DGGITQSPKYLFRKEGQNVTLSCEQNLNHDAMYWYRQDPGQGLRLIYYSQIVNDFQKGDIAEGYSVSREKKESFPLTVTSAQKNPTAFYLCASRTDGTGNTGELFFGEGSRLTVL.